The 16 T cell receptor beta chains below all came from one sample that was sequenced in a study of blood T cell repertoires in COVID-19 (TCRdb year 2020). Library construction relied on the immunoSEQ multiplex PCR assay. In TCRdb, the immuneACCESS table is reduced to in-frame sequences with V and J assigned. These tables do not hold every clone; where another copy was compared, an unresolved V gene accounts for under half, and the others remain unexplained. Across this sample there are about 380,000 clones, with 85% seen only once. Roughly 3.4% of the sample goes to the ten largest clones. Sequencing input: peripheral blood. These receptors were collected from a woman between 18 and 29 years old with acute or convalescent COVID-19.

CDR3 sequence reads: CASSISGLGQGSDTQYF. CDR3 nucleotides: TGTGCCAGTAGTATCTCTGGTTTGGGGCAGGGCTCAGATACGCAGTATTTT. The chain employs TRBV19 and TRBJ2-3; a weak D match, TRBD1 (5 bases). This CDR3 has 17 amino acids. Per the germline V gene, CDR1 is LNHDA and CDR2 is SQIVND (reference sequence). V gave up 3 bases and J gave up 4 bases, with 20 bases separating them.

The chain is built from TRBV18 and TRBJ1-6, with 9 bases that match TRBD1. Unmatched junction bases numbered 1, after V lost 4 bases and J lost 6 bases. This CDR3 contains 14 residues. Germline V CDR1 and CDR2: KGHSH, LQKENI. This CDR3 is CASSLDRGNSPLHF. The CDR3 coding sequence is TGTGCCAGCTCACTGGACAGGGGTAATTCACCCCTCCACTTT.

The chain combines TRBV11-2 with TRBJ1-1, with D unclear. This CDR3 has 13 amino acids. V lost 1 base and J 6 bases, leaving 9 bases between the germline ends. Germline lookup yields CDR1 SGHAT and CDR2 FQNNGV. The CDR3 region has the DNA TGTGCCAGCAGCTTAGCCGGGGAGCCTGAAGCTTTCTTT. Translating it yields CASSLAGEPEAFF.

This clone appeared a single time. The chain carries TRBV11-3 and TRBJ2-7, with a weak D call TRBD1 (6 bases). Trimming stripped 4 bases from V and 0 bases from J, with 10 bases between. The length of the CDR3 is 14 residues. CDR1 is SGHNT and CDR2 is YENEEA in the germline V gene. The CDR3 DNA reads TGTGCCAGCAGCTCGGGACAAGTCTCCTACGAGCAGTACTTC. This codes for CASSSGQVSYEQYF.

The gene calls are TRBV3-1 (or the pseudogene TRBV3-2) and TRBJ2-7; D may be TRBD1 (5 bases). The CDR3 totals 15 residues. Germline values: CDR1 LGHDT, CDR2 YNNKEL (reference sequence). V gave up 0 bases and J gave up 0 bases, with 9 bases separating them. The CDR3 here is CASSQDEQDSYEQYF. In DNA, the CDR3 is TGTGCCAGCAGCCAAGATGAACAGGACTCCTACGAGCAGTACTTC.

The chain combines TRBV7-2 with TRBJ2-7, with a tentative D call TRBD1 (5 bases). The CDR3 loop spans 18 amino acids. Germline-derived CDR1 and CDR2 are SGHTA and FQGNSA. Trimming took off 5 bases at V and 3 bases at J, with 26 bases between the two ends. In nucleotides, the CDR3 is TGTGCCAGCAGCCTAGAGGACAACAAGCGCCCGGATGTCTACGAGCAGTACTTC. Translated, it gives CASSLEDNKRPDVYEQYF.

The chain recombines TRBV3-1 (or the pseudogene TRBV3-2) with TRBJ1-2; the match to TRBD1 covers 9 bases. Germline V gene data show CDR1 as LGHDT and CDR2 as YNNKEL (reference sequence). The CDR3 runs 15 residues. V trimming: 1 base; J trimming: 4 bases; junction bases outside the gene matches: 4. CDR3 DNA sequence: TGTGCCAGCAGCCAAGGGGACAGGGTGGGCTATGGCTACACCTTC. It specifies CASSQGDRVGYGYTF.

This clone was detected only once. CDR3: CASTNGGAYEQYF. The CDR3 DNA reads as TGTGCCAGTACTAACGGCGGGGCCTACGAGCAGTACTTC. The rearrangement joins TRBV19 to TRBJ2-7; tentatively, D is TRBD2 (6 bases). This CDR3 is 13 amino acids long. With 7 bases removed from V and 2 bases from J, the gap between germline ends came to 12 bases. The germline V gene has CDR1 LNHDA and CDR2 SQIVND (reference sequence).

The J gene is TRBJ1-3, the V gene TRBV5-1; D is unresolved. Per the germline V gene, CDR1 is SGHRS and CDR2 is YFSETQ. The CDR3 runs 14 residues. The V end was cut by 2 bases, the J end by 1 base, with 7 bases between. CDR3 in amino acids: CASSFAGSGNTIYF. CDR3 sequence (DNA): TGCGCCAGCAGCTTCGCGGGATCTGGAAACACCATATATTTT.

This clone was found once. The rearrangement links TRBV19 to TRBJ1-2; tentatively, D is TRBD1 (6 bases). Trimming pared 6 bases from V and 6 bases from J, leaving 14 bases between. The germline V gene has CDR1 LNHDA and CDR2 SQIVND (reference sequence). The CDR3 runs 13 residues. The CDR3 bases are TGTGCCAGTAGGGGTTACAGGGTAAATGGCTACACCTTC. Protein sequence: CASRGYRVNGYTF.

This CDR3 is CASSPVRTAGYTF. In nucleotides, the CDR3 is TGTGCCAGCAGTCCAGTTCGGACAGCTGGCTACACCTTC. This chain connects TRBV27 to TRBJ1-2; TRBD1 might be the D (6 bases). In germline, CDR1 is MNHEY, CDR2 SMNVEV (reference sequence). The germline V and J ends were trimmed by 5 bases and 7 bases, with 14 bases remaining between them. CDR3 length equals 13 residues.

This chain connects TRBV7-9 to TRBJ2-7; 8 positions agree with TRBD1. The V gene end was trimmed by 7 bases and the J gene end by 5 bases; junction bases not matched to a gene: 10. The germline CDR1 and CDR2 sequences are SEHNR and FQNEAQ (reference sequence). This CDR3 comprises 14 residues. CDR3 DNA sequence: TGTGCCAGCACCCCAGGGACAGGTTTCAACGAGCAGTACTTC. Its translation: CASTPGTGFNEQYF.

This chain links TRBV13 with TRBJ2-7; weak D call: TRBD2 (5 bases). The CDR3 extends over 14 amino acids. CDR1 and CDR2 (germline): PRHDT, FYEKMQ (reference sequence). With 1 base removed from V and 2 bases from J, the gap between germline ends came to 9 bases. Written as DNA, the CDR3 is TGTGCCAGCAGCTTAGCCGGGAAGCCCTACGAGCAGTACTTC. This translates into CASSLAGKPYEQYF.

This clone was observed once. The chain recombines TRBV6-5 with TRBJ1-5; 8 positions match TRBD1. Looked up from germline, CDR1 is MNHEY and CDR2 is SVGAGI. The CDR3 loop spans 13 amino acids. The J segment lost 6 bases and the V segment lost 6 bases, leaving 4 bases of the junction unmatched. CDR3 region: CASSSDRGQPQHF. In DNA, the CDR3 is TGTGCCAGCAGCTCCGACAGGGGTCAGCCCCAGCATTTT.

As regards this clone: At one end the junction does not follow the germline gene, possibly because of a read error. This chain connects TRBV7-2 to TRBJ1-5, with D tentatively TRBD1 (5 bases). This CDR3 has 15 amino acids. Germline V gene lookup returns CDR1 SGHTA and CDR2 FQGNSA. Written as DNA, the CDR3 is TGTGCCAGCAGCCCAGCGGGGCCGGGCAATAAGCCCCAGCATTTT. It is translated as CASSPAGPGNKPQHF. Full variable domain (outside the CDR3, taken from reference TRBV7-2 and TRBJ1-5): GAGVSQSPSNKVTEKGKDVELRCDPISGHTALYWYRQSLGQGLEFLIYFQGNSAPDKSGLPSDRFSAERTGGSVSTLTIQRTQQEDSAVYLCASSPAGPGNKPQHFGDGTRLSIL.

V gene TRBV5-4 combines with J gene TRBJ1-1; no reliable D call. V dropped 4 bases and J dropped 2 bases, with 9 bases sitting between them. Germline V CDR1 and CDR2: SGHNT, YYREEE (reference sequence). This CDR3 has 13 amino acids. CDR3: CASSKSQNTEAFF. The DNA of the CDR3 is TGTGCCAGCAGCAAATCACAAAACACTGAAGCTTTCTTT. The whole variable domain, filled in from reference TRBV5-4 and TRBJ1-1, reads ETGVTQSPTHLIKTRGQQVTLRCSSQSGHNTVSWYQQALGQGPQFIFQYYREEENGRGNFPPRFSGLQFPNYSSELNVNALELDDSALYLCASSKSQNTEAFFGQGTRLTVV.